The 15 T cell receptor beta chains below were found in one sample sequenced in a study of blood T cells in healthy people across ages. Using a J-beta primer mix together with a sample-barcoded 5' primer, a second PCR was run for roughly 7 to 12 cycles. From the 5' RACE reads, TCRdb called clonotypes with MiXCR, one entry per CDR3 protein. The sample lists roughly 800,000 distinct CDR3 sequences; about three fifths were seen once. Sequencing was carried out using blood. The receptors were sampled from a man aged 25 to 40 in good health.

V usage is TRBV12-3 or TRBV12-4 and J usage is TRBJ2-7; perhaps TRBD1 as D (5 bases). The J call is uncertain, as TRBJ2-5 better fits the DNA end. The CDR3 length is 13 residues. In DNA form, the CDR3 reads TGTGCCAGCAACCTATGGGGCGAAGAGACCCAGTACTTC. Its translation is CASNLWGEETQYF.

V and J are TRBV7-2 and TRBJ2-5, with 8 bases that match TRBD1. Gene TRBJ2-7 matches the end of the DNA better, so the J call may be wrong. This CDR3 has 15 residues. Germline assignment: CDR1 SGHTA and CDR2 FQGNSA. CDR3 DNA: TGTGCCAGCAGCACCGGCAGGGGGCTCAGTTCCGAGCAGTACTTC. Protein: CASSTGRGLSSEQYF.

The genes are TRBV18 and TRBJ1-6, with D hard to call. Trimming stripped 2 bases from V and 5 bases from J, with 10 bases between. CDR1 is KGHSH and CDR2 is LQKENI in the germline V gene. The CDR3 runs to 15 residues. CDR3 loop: CASSPDGTDNSPLHF. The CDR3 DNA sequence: TGTGCCAGCTCACCAGATGGCACCGATAATTCACCCCTCCACTTT.

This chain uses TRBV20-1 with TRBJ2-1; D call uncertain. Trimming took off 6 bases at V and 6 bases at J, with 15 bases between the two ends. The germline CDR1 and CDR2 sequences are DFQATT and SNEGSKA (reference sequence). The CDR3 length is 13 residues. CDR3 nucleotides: TGCAGTGCCACCGCCCTCCTTCGCAATGAGCAGTTCTTC. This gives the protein CSATALLRNEQFF.

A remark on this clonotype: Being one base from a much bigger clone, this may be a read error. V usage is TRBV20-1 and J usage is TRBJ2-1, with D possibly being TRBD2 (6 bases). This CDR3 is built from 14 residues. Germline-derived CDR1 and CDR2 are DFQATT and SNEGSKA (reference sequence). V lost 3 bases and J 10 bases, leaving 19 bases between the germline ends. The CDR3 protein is CSASNFVGGLEQFF. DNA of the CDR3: TGCAGTGCTAGTAATTTTGTGGGGGGATTAGAGCAGTTCTTC.

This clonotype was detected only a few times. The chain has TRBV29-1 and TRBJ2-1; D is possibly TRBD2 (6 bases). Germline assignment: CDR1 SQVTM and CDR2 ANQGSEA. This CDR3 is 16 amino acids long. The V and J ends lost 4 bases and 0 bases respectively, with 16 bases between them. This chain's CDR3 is CSVGSSEIGSYNEQFF. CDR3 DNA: TGCAGCGTTGGTTCTAGCGAAATAGGCTCCTACAATGAGCAGTTCTTC.

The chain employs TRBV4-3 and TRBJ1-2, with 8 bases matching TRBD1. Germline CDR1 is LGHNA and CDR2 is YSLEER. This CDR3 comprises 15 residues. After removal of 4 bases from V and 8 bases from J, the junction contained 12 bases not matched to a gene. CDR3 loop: CASSPLTGGPFGYTF. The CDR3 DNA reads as TGCGCCAGCAGCCCATTAACAGGGGGACCGTTCGGCTACACCTTC.

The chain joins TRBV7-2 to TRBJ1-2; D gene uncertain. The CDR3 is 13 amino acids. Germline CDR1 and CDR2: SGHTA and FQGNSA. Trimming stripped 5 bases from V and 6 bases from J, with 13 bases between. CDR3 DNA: TGTGCCAGCAGCCTACAGAATGTGGATGGCTACACCTTC. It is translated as CASSLQNVDGYTF.

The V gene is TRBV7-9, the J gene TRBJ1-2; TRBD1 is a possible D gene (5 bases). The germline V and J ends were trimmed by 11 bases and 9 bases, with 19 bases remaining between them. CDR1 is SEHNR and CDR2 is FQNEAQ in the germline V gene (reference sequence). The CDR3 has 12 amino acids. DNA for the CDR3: TGTGCCGTCAGCCTCGAATCAGGGCGCTACACCTTC. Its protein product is CAVSLESGRYTF.

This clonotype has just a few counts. As DNA, the CDR3 is TGTGCCAGCAGCCAAGATGCCCTCGGGACAGCATACAATGAGCAGTTCTTC. It codes for CASSQDALGTAYNEQFF. The rearrangement links TRBV4-2 to TRBJ2-1; 7 nucleotides agree with TRBD1. The CDR3 is 17 amino acids. Germline V CDR1 and CDR2: LGHNA, YNFKEQ. J lost 4 bases, V lost 0 bases, and 9 bases had no gene match.

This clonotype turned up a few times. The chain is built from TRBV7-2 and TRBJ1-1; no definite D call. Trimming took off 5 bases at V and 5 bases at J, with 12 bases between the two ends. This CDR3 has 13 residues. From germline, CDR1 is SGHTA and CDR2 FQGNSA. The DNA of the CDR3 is TGTGCCAGCAGCCCTTACCTTCAGACTGAAGCTTTCTTT. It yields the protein CASSPYLQTEAFF. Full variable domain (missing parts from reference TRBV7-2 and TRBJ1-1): GAGVSQSPSNKVTEKGKDVELRCDPISGHTALYWYRQSLGQGLEFLIYFQGNSAPDKSGLPSDRFSAERTGGSVSTLTIQRTQQEDSAVYLCASSPYLQTEAFFGQGTRLTVV.

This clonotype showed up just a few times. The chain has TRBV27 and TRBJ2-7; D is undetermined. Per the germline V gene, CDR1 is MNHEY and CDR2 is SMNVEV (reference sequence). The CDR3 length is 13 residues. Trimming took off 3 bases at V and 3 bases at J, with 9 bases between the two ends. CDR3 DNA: TGTGCCAGCAGTTTTGGACCAAACTACGAGCAGTACTTC. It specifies CASSFGPNYEQYF.

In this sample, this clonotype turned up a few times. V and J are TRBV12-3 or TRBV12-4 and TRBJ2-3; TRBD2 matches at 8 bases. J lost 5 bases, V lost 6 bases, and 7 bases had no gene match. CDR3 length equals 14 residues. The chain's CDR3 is CASSPVAGRDTQYF. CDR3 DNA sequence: TGTGCCAGCAGCCCGGTAGCGGGGAGAGATACGCAGTATTTT.

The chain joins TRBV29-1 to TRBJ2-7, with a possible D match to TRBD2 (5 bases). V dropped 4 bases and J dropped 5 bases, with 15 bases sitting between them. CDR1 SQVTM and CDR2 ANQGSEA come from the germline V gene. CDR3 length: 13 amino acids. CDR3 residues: CSVAWLEGDEQYF. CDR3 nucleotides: TGCAGCGTTGCGTGGTTAGAGGGAGACGAGCAGTACTTC.

CDR3 nucleotide sequence: TGTGCCAGCAGTTCCATACTAGCGGCTTCCTACAATGAGCAGTTCTTC. It yields the protein CASSSILAASYNEQFF. This rearrangement joins TRBV12-3 or TRBV12-4 to TRBJ2-1; the match to TRBD2 covers 8 bases. Germline trimming cut 4 bases from V and 1 base from J; bases unmatched to any gene: 6. The CDR3 length is 16 residues.